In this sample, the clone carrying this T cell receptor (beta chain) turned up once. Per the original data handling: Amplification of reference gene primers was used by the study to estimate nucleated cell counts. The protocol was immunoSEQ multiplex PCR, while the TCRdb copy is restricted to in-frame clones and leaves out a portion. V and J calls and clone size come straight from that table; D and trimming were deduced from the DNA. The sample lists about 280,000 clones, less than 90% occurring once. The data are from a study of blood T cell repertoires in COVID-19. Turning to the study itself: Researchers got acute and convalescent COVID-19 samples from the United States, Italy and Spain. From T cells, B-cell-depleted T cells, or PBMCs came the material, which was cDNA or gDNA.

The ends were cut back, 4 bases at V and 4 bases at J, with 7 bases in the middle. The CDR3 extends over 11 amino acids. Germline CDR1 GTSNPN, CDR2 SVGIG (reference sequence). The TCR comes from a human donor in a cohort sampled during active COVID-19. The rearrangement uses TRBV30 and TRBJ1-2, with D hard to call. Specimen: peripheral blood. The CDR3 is CAWKQLYGYTF. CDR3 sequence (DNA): TGTGCCTGGAAACAGCTCTATGGCTACACCTTC.